These T cell receptor beta chains were read from a single sample in a study of T cell responses to AZD1222 COVID-19 vaccine. The repertoire was sequenced with immunoSEQ multiplex PCR; TCRdb's copy has only in-frame clones and lacks some. The table includes some 150,000 clones, under 95% detected once. Sequences were derived from peripheral blood, sampled on day 0 of AZD1222 vaccination. These receptors were obtained from an adult in good health. Both conserved end residues are part of each CDR3. A D gene is named only where the DNA matches it firmly. Only part of the rows carry a size: once, few, many, or a class if the clone is expanded.

V	length	D	size	J	DNA	CDR3
TRBV30	12	-	-	TRBJ2-7	TGTGCCTGGAGCATACTCTCGCGCGAGCAGTACTTC	CAWSILSREQYF
TRBV6-1	15	TRBD2	few	TRBJ2-1	TGTGCCAGCAGTGAAGAGGCGGGAGCATACAATGAGCAGTTCTTC	CASSEEAGAYNEQFF
TRBV18	17	TRBD2	-	TRBJ2-1	TGTGCCAGCTCACCACCGTCGGCTAGCGGGAGTTACAATGAGCAGTTCTTC	CASSPPSASGSYNEQFF
TRBV7-2	15	TRBD1	-	TRBJ1-6	TGTGCCAGCAGCTTGAGGGGGCTACATAATTCACCCCTCCACTTT	CASSLRGLHNSPLHF
TRBV6-2/TRBV6-3	15	-	-	TRBJ2-7	TGTGCCAGCAGTTACTCCCTTAAGGCAGACTACGAGCAGTACTTC	CASSYSLKADYEQYF
TRBV29-1	11	-	-	TRBJ1-2	TGCAGCGCAAGGACAATGAAAGGCTACACCTTC	CSARTMKGYTF
TRBV11-2	15	TRBD2	-	TRBJ2-1	TGTGCCAGCAGCTTATTCCGCGGGAGGAGTAATGAGCAGTTCTTC	CASSLFRGRSNEQFF
TRBV19	15	TRBD2	-	TRBJ2-1	TGTGCCAGTAGTATTGGAGCGGGAACGGGCAATGAGCAGTTCTTC	CASSIGAGTGNEQFF
TRBV27	15	TRBD1	-	TRBJ1-6	TGTGCCAGCAGTACGATCGGGACAGGGGTGTCACCCCTCCACTTT	CASSTIGTGVSPLHF
TRBV5-4	15	TRBD2	-	TRBJ2-5	TGTGCCAGCAGCTTGTCTAGCGGGAGGGGGGAGACCCAGTACTTC	CASSLSSGRGETQYF
TRBV19	13	TRBD2	-	TRBJ2-5	TGTGCCAGTAGTATGGGAGGGTTAGAGACCCAGTACTTC	CASSMGGLETQYF
TRBV2	15	-	-	TRBJ1-5	TGTGCCAGCAGTGAACAGGGAATTAGCAATCAGCCCCAGCATTTT	CASSEQGISNQPQHF
TRBV2	13	-	-	TRBJ1-1	TGTGCCAGCAGTGGAGGGGGAAAGCCCGAAGCTTTCTTT	CASSGGGKPEAFF
TRBV5-1	16	TRBD1	-	TRBJ2-2	TGCGCCAGCAGCGATTACAGGGGGCAGGACACCGGGGAGCTGTTTTTT	CASSDYRGQDTGELFF
TRBV19	13	-	-	TRBJ2-1	TGTGCCAGTAGACCCGAGGGTAACAATGAGCAGTTCTTC	CASRPEGNNEQFF
TRBV2	15	-	-	TRBJ1-4	TGTGCCAGCAGTGAAACTCCTGCAACTAATGAAAAACTGTTTTTT	CASSETPATNEKLFF
TRBV7-6	14	-	-	TRBJ2-7	TGTGCCAGCAGCTTAGACCCGGGCCTCTACGAGCAGTACTTC	CASSLDPGLYEQYF
TRBV30	13	-	-	TRBJ1-6	TGTGCCTGGAGTCTCGAAGGGAGTTCACCCCTCCACTTT	CAWSLEGSSPLHF
TRBV27	13	-	-	TRBJ1-6	TGTGCCAGCAGTTTAGTTGGGAATTCACCCCTCCACTTT	CASSLVGNSPLHF
TRBV28	14	-	-	TRBJ2-1	TGTGCCAGCTCGGGGGCGGGAGCAGCCGCTGAGCAGTTCTTC	CASSGAGAAAEQFF
TRBV28	14	-	-	TRBJ2-7	TGTGCCAGCAGTTTATCCACTCAACCCTACGAGCAGTACTTC	CASSLSTQPYEQYF
TRBV18	13	-	-	TRBJ2-3	TGTGCCAGCTCCCTTACTAGCACAGATACGCAGTATTTT	CASSLTSTDTQYF
TRBV2	11	-	-	TRBJ1-1	TGTGCCAGCAGTGTCAGCAGGGGAGCTTTCTTT	CASSVSRGAFF
TRBV6-5	14	TRBD2	-	TRBJ2-2	TGTGCCAGCGGAGGATTAGCGGGAAGTGGGGAGCTGTTTTTT	CASGGLAGSGELFF
TRBV6-6	13	TRBD1	-	TRBJ2-5	TGTGCCGGACGACAGGGTACTGAGGAGACCCAGTACTTC	CAGRQGTEETQYF
TRBV28	20	TRBD2	-	TRBJ2-5	TGTGCCAGCAGTTCCCCCGGGACTAGCGGGCCCACGCGATCAAAAGAGACCCAGTACTTC	CASSSPGTSGPTRSKETQYF
TRBV5-4	15	TRBD2	-	TRBJ2-7	TGTGCCAGCACTAATCTAGCGGCTTCGGACTACGAGCAGTACTTC	CASTNLAASDYEQYF
TRBV7-6	14	-	-	TRBJ1-1	TGTGCCAGCAGCTTAGCCCCCCAGAATCATGAAGCTTTCTTT	CASSLAPQNHEAFF
TRBV7-9	13	TRBD2	-	TRBJ2-1	TGTGCCAGCAGCTCGGGACTAAGTGAACTTCAGTTCTTC	CASSSGLSELQFF
TRBV28	17	TRBD2	-	TRBJ2-3	TGTGCCAGCAGTCCGCCCGGACTAGCGATTTGGAGAGATACGCAGTATTTT	CASSPPGLAIWRDTQYF
TRBV28	16	TRBD2	-	TRBJ2-1	TGTGCCAGCAATCCCGCGGGGGGGGGCTCCTACAATGAGCAGTTCTTC	CASNPAGGGSYNEQFF
TRBV7-3	17	TRBD1	-	TRBJ2-2	TGTGCCAGCAGCTCATTTATCGGGACAGGGGACACCGGGGAGCTGTTTTTT	CASSSFIGTGDTGELFF
TRBV2	13	-	-	TRBJ2-3	TGTGCCAGCAGAGGGGACAGCACAGATACGCAGTATTTT	CASRGDSTDTQYF
TRBV6-2/TRBV6-3	14	-	-	TRBJ1-5	TGTGCCAGCAGCCCGCCTATACGAAATCAGCCCCAGCATTTT	CASSPPIRNQPQHF
TRBV19	14	-	-	TRBJ2-7	TGTGCCAGTAGTCCCCGCGACCTTTTTTACGAGCAGTACTTC	CASSPRDLFYEQYF
TRBV2	13	-	-	TRBJ1-1	TGTGCCAGCAGTCCTCCGGGGAACACTGAAGCTTTCTTT	CASSPPGNTEAFF
TRBV7-6	18	TRBD2	-	TRBJ2-1	TGTGCCAGCAGCTTAGAACTAGCGGGAGGGCTGGGAGACAATGAGCAGTTCTTC	CASSLELAGGLGDNEQFF
TRBV7-9	14	-	-	TRBJ1-4	TGTGCCAGCAGCTTCAGGGAGGGAAGTGAAAAACTGTTTTTT	CASSFREGSEKLFF
TRBV6-5	15	-	-	TRBJ1-5	TGTGCCATACACGAAGGGGCATCGGGGGCCCAGCCCCAGCATTTT	CAIHEGASGAQPQHF
TRBV19	15	-	-	TRBJ1-2	TGTGCCAGTAGTACTACAGGGCGTTGGACCTATGGCTACACCTTC	CASSTTGRWTYGYTF
TRBV9	14	TRBD1	-	TRBJ2-3	TGTGCCAGCAGCTTCCGGGACAGGGCTGATACGCAGTATTTT	CASSFRDRADTQYF
TRBV15	20	TRBD1	-	TRBJ2-3	TGTGCCACCAGCAGAGGTTTCGGGGCAGGGGGCGCAGACATCACAGATACGCAGTATTTT	CATSRGFGAGGADITDTQYF
TRBV15	16	-	-	TRBJ1-2	TGTGCCACCAGCAGAGGACAGGAAAGGGATAACTATGGCTACACCTTC	CATSRGQERDNYGYTF
TRBV18	15	-	-	TRBJ1-2	TGTGCCAGCTCACCACCGTCGGTAGGGCGGTATGGCTACACCTTC	CASSPPSVGRYGYTF
TRBV12-3/TRBV12-4	12	-	-	TRBJ2-7	TGTGCCAGCAGTTTAGACCACTACGAGCAGTACTTC	CASSLDHYEQYF
TRBV19	13	-	-	TRBJ2-3	TGTGCCAGTATAGCAGGGGTCGGAGGTACGCAGTATTTT	CASIAGVGGTQYF
TRBV5-5	17	-	-	TRBJ1-5	TGTGCCAGCAGCTTGGAAATGATAACTTTGAGGGGGCAGCCCCAGCATTTT	CASSLEMITLRGQPQHF
TRBV12-3/TRBV12-4	13	-	-	TRBJ2-3	TGTGCCAGCAGAAACTGGAACACAGATACGCAGTATTTT	CASRNWNTDTQYF
TRBV11-2	14	-	-	TRBJ2-1	TGTGCCAGCAGCTTAGAAGCTCTATACAATGAGCAGTTCTTC	CASSLEALYNEQFF
TRBV28	16	TRBD2	-	TRBJ2-4	TGTGCCAGCAGTTTTAGGGCTAGCGGGATCGCGAACATTCAGTACTTC	CASSFRASGIANIQYF
TRBV4-3	17	-	-	TRBJ2-6	TGCGCCAGCAGCCCCCGGACTGTCCCCTTGGGGGCCAACGTCCTGACTTTC	CASSPRTVPLGANVLTF
TRBV6-2/TRBV6-3	15	-	once	TRBJ1-2	TGTGCCAGCAGTTACCCCCGCGGAGGGGAGTATGGCTACACCTTC	CASSYPRGGEYGYTF
TRBV13	12	-	-	TRBJ1-2	TGTGCCAGCAGGAAAGCCCCCTATGGCTACACCTTC	CASRKAPYGYTF
TRBV4-1	18	TRBD2	-	TRBJ2-1	TGCGCCAGCAGCCAAGTTCTGTCGGGACTACGCTCCTACAATGAGCAGTTCTTC	CASSQVLSGLRSYNEQFF
TRBV30	13	TRBD2	-	TRBJ2-7	TGTGCCTCTTCTAGCGGGATAGGGGACGAGCAGTACTTC	CASSSGIGDEQYF